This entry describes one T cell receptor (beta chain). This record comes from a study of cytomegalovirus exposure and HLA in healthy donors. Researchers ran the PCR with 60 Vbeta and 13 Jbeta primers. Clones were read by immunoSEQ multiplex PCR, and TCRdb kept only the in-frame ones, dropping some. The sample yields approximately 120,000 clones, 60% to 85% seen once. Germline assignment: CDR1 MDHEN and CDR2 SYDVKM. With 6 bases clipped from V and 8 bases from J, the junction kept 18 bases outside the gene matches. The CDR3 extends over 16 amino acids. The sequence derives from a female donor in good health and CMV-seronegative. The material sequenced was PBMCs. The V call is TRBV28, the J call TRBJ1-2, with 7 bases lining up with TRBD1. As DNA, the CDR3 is TGTGCCAGCAGCTTACCCGGGACAGCAAGCTTGGGCGGCTACACCTTC. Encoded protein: CASSLPGTASLGGYTF.